A selection of T cell receptor beta chains follows, all from one sample in a study of cytomegalovirus exposure and HLA in healthy donors. Here immunoSEQ multiplex PCR was the method, and the copy in TCRdb shows in-frame clones only, minus some. The table lists almost 200,000 clones, 75% to 85% of them singletons. The sample consisted of PBMCs. Source of these receptors: a male donor in good health and CMV-seropositive. Both conserved end residues are part of each CDR3. The order of the fields is J gene, D gene, clone size, V gene, CDR3 protein, CDR3 DNA. A D gene is named only where the DNA matches it firmly. Size tells how often a clone was seen (once, few, many) or the class of an expanded clone, and some rows leave it out.

TRBJ2-7 TRBD1 few TRBV7-6 CASSLEGQGQQYF TGTGCCAGCAGCTTAGAGGGACAGGGCCAGCAGTACTTC
TRBJ1-2 NA once TRBV15 CATSRDAGYGYTF TGTGCCACCAGCAGAGATGCGGGTTATGGCTACACCTTC
TRBJ2-2 TRBD2 NA TRBV7-6 CASSLLAGGPYTGELFF TGTGCCAGCAGCTTACTAGCGGGAGGGCCTTACACCGGGGAGCTGTTTTTT
TRBJ2-3 NA NA TRBV9 CASTIGTSSTDTQYF TGTGCCAGCACCATTGGGACTTCTAGCACAGATACGCAGTATTTT
TRBJ2-5 TRBD1 few TRBV9 CASSVRTGGSQTQYF TGTGCCAGCAGCGTTAGGACAGGGGGTAGCCAGACCCAGTACTTC
TRBJ1-5 NA NA TRBV18 CASSKGVGQNNQPQHF TGTGCCAGCTCAAAGGGGGTAGGACAGAACAATCAGCCCCAGCATTTT
TRBJ1-2 NA few TRBV7-9 CASSLGQTNYGYTF TGTGCCAGCAGCTTAGGACAGACTAACTATGGCTACACCTTC
TRBJ1-5 NA NA TRBV6-5 CASSRSQGGQPQHF TGTGCCAGCAGTCGCTCACAGGGCGGGCAGCCCCAGCATTTT
TRBJ2-7 NA NA TRBV7-9 CASSYTRGFTPYEQYF TGTGCCAGCAGCTATACGAGAGGGTTTACCCCCTACGAGCAGTACTTC
TRBJ2-3 TRBD1 NA TRBV6-6 CASSSSPGQGLDTQYF TGTGCCAGCAGTTCCTCTCCGGGACAGGGACTAGATACGCAGTATTTT
TRBJ2-1 NA NA TRBV9 CASSVGSTLNEQFF TGTGCCAGCAGCGTAGGTAGCACCCTTAATGAGCAGTTCTTC
TRBJ2-2 NA NA TRBV6-5 CASRGGELFF TGTGCCAGCCGAGGCGGGGAGCTGTTTTTT
TRBJ2-7 TRBD1 few TRBV5-1 CASSRGQGSPYEQYF TGTGCCAGCAGCAGGGGACAGGGGTCCCCCTACGAGCAGTACTTC
TRBJ2-7 TRBD2 NA TRBV28 CASTKAGQGWNEQYF TGTGCCAGCACAAAAGCGGGGCAGGGATGGAACGAGCAGTACTTC
TRBJ2-5 NA NA TRBV11-2 CASSLEDGVETQYF TGTGCCAGCAGCTTAGAGGACGGGGTTGAGACCCAGTACTTC
TRBJ1-3 NA NA TRBV5-8 CASSFGSSSGNTIYF TGTGCCAGCAGCTTCGGGAGTAGCTCTGGAAACACCATATATTTT
TRBJ2-2 NA NA TRBV2 CASSGGGKRTGELFF TGTGCCAGCTCTGGAGGGGGCAAGAGGACCGGGGAGCTGTTTTTT
TRBJ2-1 NA NA TRBV29-1 CSVDWHEQFF TGCAGCGTTGATTGGCATGAGCAGTTCTTC
TRBJ2-2 NA many TRBV18 CASSPTVFTGELFF TGTGCCAGCTCGCCGACAGTGTTCACCGGGGAGCTGTTTTTT
TRBJ1-4 TRBD1 NA TRBV7-9 CASSNSGTGPREKLFF TGTGCCAGCAGCAACAGCGGGACAGGGCCGCGTGAAAAACTGTTTTTT
TRBJ1-6 NA NA TRBV5-4 CASSLWQPEDSPLHF TGTGCCAGCAGCTTGTGGCAGCCGGAGGATTCACCCCTCCACTTT
TRBJ2-3 NA once TRBV7-2 CASSLLADTQYF TGTGCCAGCAGTTTGCTAGCAGATACGCAGTATTTT
TRBJ2-7 TRBD2 once TRBV2 CASSVGLAGDPYEQYF TGTGCCAGCAGTGTAGGACTAGCGGGGGATCCCTACGAGCAGTACTTC
TRBJ2-1 TRBD1 NA TRBV12-5 CASGWCGDRQFF TGTGCTAGTGGTTGGTGTGGGGACAGACAGTTCTTC
TRBJ2-2 NA NA TRBV5-1 CASSLAPSGRGANTGELFF TGCGCCAGCAGCTTGGCACCCTCGGGCAGGGGGGCGAACACCGGGGAGCTGTTTTTT
TRBJ2-7 TRBD2 NA TRBV10-1 CASSDAGTSGDEQYF TGCGCCAGCAGTGACGCCGGGACTAGCGGTGACGAGCAGTACTTC
TRBJ2-3 NA NA TRBV7-3 CASSLGWQGSDTQYF TGTGCCAGCAGCTTAGGGTGGCAGGGTTCGGATACGCAGTATTTT
TRBJ2-3 TRBD2 NA TRBV7-3 CASSKTSERPTDTQYF TGTGCCAGCAGCAAGACTAGCGAGAGACCTACAGATACGCAGTATTTT
TRBJ1-3 NA once TRBV6-5 CASSSEHRPGNTIYF TGTGCCAGCAGTTCCGAACACAGGCCTGGAAACACCATATATTTT
TRBJ2-5 NA NA TRBV23-1 CASIPVGGETQYF TGCGCCAGCATTCCAGTCGGGGGAGAGACCCAGTACTTC
TRBJ1-2 NA once TRBV21-1 CASTNRGRRLNYGYTF TGTGCCAGCACCAACAGAGGCCGTCGCCTTAACTATGGCTACACCTTC
TRBJ1-2 TRBD1 NA TRBV7-9 CSSSFTGARYGYTF TGTTCCAGCAGCTTCACAGGGGCTAGGTATGGCTACACCTTC
TRBJ2-1 TRBD2 NA TRBV27 CATSFGGSSYNEQFF TGTGCCACCTCATTTGGCGGGAGCTCCTACAATGAGCAGTTCTTC
TRBJ2-1 TRBD2 NA TRBV9 CASAALGLAGGEQFF TGTGCCAGCGCCGCTCTGGGACTAGCGGGGGGTGAGCAGTTCTTC
TRBJ2-1 NA NA TRBV7-9 CASSLALSGYNEQFF TGTGCCAGCAGCTTAGCGCTGAGCGGCTACAATGAGCAGTTCTTC
TRBJ2-5 NA NA TRBV6-6 CASTFRGGGEETQYF TGTGCCAGCACCTTCCGTGGGGGGGGCGAAGAGACCCAGTACTTC